There are a few counts of the clone carrying this TCR beta chain. The sample is drawn from a study of identical twins. The germline V gene has CDR1 LGHDT and CDR2 YNNKEL (reference sequence). The CDR3 runs 12 residues. The ends were cut back, 3 bases at V and 10 bases at J, with 10 bases in the middle. TCRdb ran MiXCR on the 5' RACE reads and lists one entry per CDR3 protein. The top ten clones hold 0.25% to 0.3% of a sample with about 1.7 million distinct CDR3 sequences, around 33% of them seen once. This receptor was obtained from a newborn girl in good health. The chain combines TRBV3-1 with TRBJ2-1; D remains unclear. Sequencing was done on a sample of cord blood. CDR3 sequence (DNA): TGTGCCAGCAGCCAGGTCACGGTAGAGCAGTTCTTC. Amino acid sequence: CASSQVTVEQFF.